This entry is about one T cell receptor beta chain. Germline values: CDR1 LGHNA, CDR2 YNFKEQ. The CDR3 length is 19 residues. V lost 0 bases, J lost 5 bases, and 12 bases stayed unmatched. This sample was taken from a study of blood T cell repertoires in COVID-19. Study information: Some COVID-19 samples were acute and others convalescent; all came from the United States, Italy and Spain. Sample material is recorded as cDNA or gDNA derived from T cells, B-cell-depleted T cells, or PBMCs.

How the authors handled the data: Quantification of nucleated cells was approximated via reference gene primer amplification. TCRdb's table, derived via immunoSEQ multiplex PCR, lists solely in-frame clones and lacks some. V and J calls and clone size follow that table, whereas D and trimming were derived from the DNA. This table holds about 200,000 clones, 80% to 90% found once. Input material: peripheral blood. V gene TRBV4-2 combines with J gene TRBJ2-5, with 13 bases aligning to TRBD2. This clonotype was obtained from a human donor in a cohort sampled during active COVID-19. The CDR3 protein is CASSQDLGGLAGYRETQYF. CDR3 nucleotide sequence: TGTGCCAGCAGCCAAGATCTGGGGGGACTAGCGGGATATCGGGAGACCCAGTACTTC.